This TCR beta chain came from a study of identifying expanded T cells in peripheral blood. CDR1 is SEHNR and CDR2 is FQNEAQ in the germline V gene (reference sequence). Trimming took 3 bases from V and 5 from J; bases not matched to a gene: 8. The CDR3 length is 15 residues. Assay used: immunoSEQ multiplex PCR; TCRdb lists only in-frame clones, some missing. The sample yields roughly 120,000 clones, about 88% seen once. The specimen was blood. The sequence was collected from a person aged 18 to 75 in good health. The J gene is TRBJ2-7, the V gene TRBV7-9, with 9 bases aligning to TRBD2. CDR3 in DNA: TGTGCCAGCAGCTTTTCTAGCGGGGAAGTCGACGAGCAGTACTTC. Translated, it gives CASSFSSGEVDEQYF.